These 25 T cell receptor beta chains were all obtained from the same sample, sequenced in a study of cytomegalovirus exposure and HLA in healthy donors. PCR was performed using 60 Vbeta and 13 Jbeta primers. Clones were read by immunoSEQ multiplex PCR, and TCRdb kept only the in-frame ones, dropping some. In the table there are 90,000 to 100,000 clones, roughly two thirds of which are singletons. Input material: PBMCs. The receptors derive from a man aged 50-60 years in good health and CMV-seronegative.

This clone has only a few counts. The V gene is TRBV7-3, the J gene TRBJ2-3; 9 nucleotides match TRBD2. V gave up 4 bases and J gave up 0 bases; unmatched junction bases: 5. Germline V CDR1 and CDR2: SGHTA, FQGTGA. The CDR3 spans 16 residues. CDR3 nucleotide sequence: TGTGCCAGCAGCTCGGGACTAGCAGCTAGCACAGATACGCAGTATTTT. Translated: CASSSGLAASTDTQYF.

The V call is TRBV27, the J call TRBJ2-1, with 7 positions matching TRBD1. J gave up 10 bases and V 7 bases, and 7 bases lay outside the gene matches. The CDR3 is 12 residues long. The germline V gene encodes CDR1 MNHEY and CDR2 SMNVEV (reference sequence). The CDR3 DNA is TGTGCCAGCACCACAGGGGTAGGGGAGCAGTTCTTC. It encodes CASTTGVGEQFF.

The V gene is TRBV6-5, the J gene TRBJ2-5, with TRBD1 matching over 10 bases. The CDR3 totals 15 residues. The germline gives CDR1 MNHEY, CDR2 SVGAGI. V was clipped by 4 bases and J by 5 bases; unmatched bases: 7. CDR3: CASSFATGGGETQYF. In nucleotides, the CDR3 is TGTGCCAGCAGTTTTGCGACAGGGGGCGGTGAGACCCAGTACTTC.

The gene calls are TRBV18 and TRBJ1-1; 7 bases are a match to TRBD1. V was clipped by 3 bases and J by 2 bases; unmatched bases: 9. Germline values: CDR1 KGHSH, CDR2 LQKENI. CDR3 size: 16 residues. The CDR3 spells CASSPQRKGGNTEAFF. The CDR3 DNA sequence: TGTGCCAGCTCACCCCAAAGGAAAGGGGGCAACACTGAAGCTTTCTTT.

This clone was counted a few times. The CDR3 here is CASSSYTGVGGFYGYTF. In DNA form, the CDR3 reads TGTGCCAGCAGCTCCTATACCGGGGTAGGGGGCTTCTATGGCTACACCTTC. The chain employs TRBV9 and TRBJ1-2; TRBD1 matches at 7 bases. V shed 4 bases and J 4 bases; nucleotides not matched to a gene: 16. Germline V gene sequence: CDR1 SGDLS, CDR2 YYNGEE. The CDR3 has 17 residues.

In its sample, this clone was seen once. The chain links TRBV4-1 to TRBJ2-7; 11 bases fit TRBD2. V dropped 0 bases and J dropped 4; count of bases not matched to a gene: 5. CDR3 size: 16 residues. From germline, CDR1 is MGHRA and CDR2 YSYEKL. Here the CDR3 DNA reads TGCGCCAGCAGCCAAGATCTGGGACTAGCGGTTTACGAGCAGTACTTC. Translation gives CASSQDLGLAVYEQYF.

The rearrangement joins TRBV7-2 to TRBJ2-2; D possibly corresponds to TRBD1 (6 bases). Germline loops: CDR1 SGHTA, CDR2 FQGNSA. Trimming shortened V by 2 bases and J by 1 base, and 11 bases separated the two germline ends. The CDR3 sequence is 16 residues long. Here the CDR3 reads CASSLHRTVNTGELFF. CDR3 DNA sequence: TGTGCCAGCAGCTTACACAGGACAGTGAACACCGGGGAGCTGTTTTTT.

This chain uses TRBV29-1 with TRBJ1-3; a possible D gene is TRBD1 (6 bases). The V end was cut by 5 bases, the J end by 0 bases, with 17 bases between. This CDR3 comprises 16 residues. In germline, CDR1 is SQVTM, CDR2 ANQGSEA. CDR3 sequence (DNA): TGCAGCGTTTTCCGGGACACCGCGAACTCTGGAAACACCATATATTTT. This gives the protein CSVFRDTANSGNTIYF.

The table lists this clone with a few counts. This chain uses TRBV4-2 with TRBJ2-7, with 12 bases that match TRBD2. J gave up 1 base and V 0 bases, and 4 bases lay outside the gene matches. Germline assignment: CDR1 LGHNA and CDR2 YNFKEQ. This CDR3 region has 17 residues. The CDR3 loop reads CASSQDRTSGTSYEQYF. CDR3 coding DNA: TGTGCCAGCAGCCAAGATCGGACTAGCGGGACTTCCTACGAGCAGTACTTC.

The chain links TRBV7-2 to TRBJ2-2; 8 nucleotides line up with TRBD1. The trim removed 9 bases at V and 5 bases at J, leaving 8 bases unmatched. Germline lookup yields CDR1 SGHTA and CDR2 FQGNSA. This CDR3 has 14 amino acids. The CDR3 loop reads CASVTGGWTGELFF. In nucleotides, the CDR3 is TGTGCCAGTGTCACAGGGGGTTGGACCGGGGAGCTGTTTTTT.

The V and J genes are TRBV19 and TRBJ1-6; D perhaps matches TRBD1 (6 bases). CDR1 and CDR2 from the germline V gene are LNHDA and SQIVND (reference sequence). The length of the CDR3 is 16 residues. The CDR3 DNA follows: TGTGCGTCGAGGGGGACTCCGGGGGGGAAGAATTCACCCCTCCACTTT. Translation gives CASRGTPGGKNSPLHF. Based on the CDR3 plus reference TRBV19 and TRBJ1-6, the full variable domain is DGGITQSPKYLFRKEGQNVTLSCEQNLNHDAMYWYRQDPGQGLRLIYYSQIVNDFQKGDIAEGYSVSREKKESFPLTVTSAQKNPTAFYLCASRGTPGGKNSPLHFGNGTRLTVT.

The chain couples TRBV6-1 to TRBJ2-7, with a weak D call TRBD2 (6 bases). The ends were cut back, 9 bases at V and 0 bases at J, with 18 bases in the middle. The CDR3 covers 15 residues. Germline V gives CDR1 MNHNS, CDR2 SASEGT. As DNA, the CDR3 is TGTGCCAGTCCTGCGGAGGGCCCTAGCTCCTACGAGCAGTACTTC. This translates into CASPAEGPSSYEQYF.

The rearrangement links TRBV4-2 to TRBJ2-7; D possibly corresponds to TRBD2 (6 bases). With 0 bases removed from V and 1 base from J, the gap between germline ends came to 10 bases. The CDR3 loop spans 15 amino acids. Per the germline V gene, CDR1 is LGHNA and CDR2 is YNFKEQ. The CDR3 region has the DNA TGTGCCAGCAGCCAAGATTTGCGGGGTTCCTACGAGCAGTACTTC. It yields the protein CASSQDLRGSYEQYF.

This chain connects TRBV6-5 to TRBJ1-1, with D maybe TRBD1 (5 bases). In germline, CDR1 is MNHEY, CDR2 SVGAGI. With 0 bases removed from V and 4 bases from J, the gap between germline ends came to 12 bases. The CDR3 runs to 15 residues. The CDR3 DNA follows: TGTGCCAGCAGTTACTCCGCAGGGCTGGGCACTGAAGCTTTCTTT. It specifies CASSYSAGLGTEAFF.

The chain couples TRBV20-1 to TRBJ1-2; no clear D. This CDR3 region has 11 residues. The V gene's germline CDR1 is DFQATT and CDR2 SNEGSKA (reference sequence). Trimming left V 5 bases short and J 8 bases short, with 12 bases between. The CDR3 coding sequence is TGCAGTGCTGGGCAATCGGGGGGCTACACCTTC. This codes for CSAGQSGGYTF.

The V and J genes are TRBV30 and TRBJ1-2; D not resolved. Germline V gene lookup returns CDR1 GTSNPN and CDR2 SVGIG (reference sequence). Trimming shortened V by 3 bases and J by 5 bases, and 10 bases separated the two germline ends. CDR3 length: 12 residues. The chain's CDR3 is CAWSVNSYGYTF. In DNA, the CDR3 is TGTGCCTGGAGCGTGAACTCTTATGGCTACACCTTC.

This rearrangement joins TRBV7-9 to TRBJ2-1; 12 nucleotides agree with TRBD2. V shed 5 bases, J shed 7 bases, and the junction held 9 bases outside the gene matches. Germline V CDR1 and CDR2: SEHNR, FQNEAQ (reference sequence). The CDR3 totals 16 residues. CDR3 sequence: CASSPPLAGGWNEQFF. The CDR3 coding sequence is TGTGCCAGCAGCCCCCCCCTAGCGGGAGGGTGGAATGAGCAGTTCTTC.

The rearrangement joins TRBV28 to TRBJ1-1, with TRBD1 matching 8 bases. Germline-derived CDR1 and CDR2 are MDHEN and SYDVKM. V lost 5 bases, J lost 4 bases, and 12 bases stayed unmatched. This CDR3 spans 16 amino acids. The CDR3 DNA sequence: TGTGCCAGCAGTCCAGCTTCGGGACAGGTGATCACTGAAGCTTTCTTT. This translates into CASSPASGQVITEAFF.

This clone showed up just a few times. This chain links TRBV19 with TRBJ2-1; 14 nucleotides align to TRBD2. The V gene end was trimmed by 6 bases and the J gene end by 7 bases; junction bases not matched to a gene: 8. Germline V gene sequence: CDR1 LNHDA, CDR2 SQIVND (reference sequence). The CDR3 spans 16 residues. The CDR3 spells CASSNGTSGRMNEQFF. CDR3 coding DNA: TGTGCCAGTAGCAACGGGACTAGCGGGAGAATGAATGAGCAGTTCTTC.

This chain uses TRBV2 with TRBJ2-2; tentative D call: TRBD1 (5 bases). The CDR3 length is 13 residues. Germline V lookup: CDR1 SNHLY, CDR2 FYNNEI. V shed 6 bases and J shed 4 bases, with 9 bases lying between them. The CDR3, as DNA: TGTGCCAGCAGGCCTCAGGGCACCGGGGAGCTGTTTTTT. Encoded protein: CASRPQGTGELFF.

This clone was seen a few times. The chain links TRBV28 to TRBJ1-1, with D possibly matching TRBD1 (5 bases). The CDR3 covers 11 residues. V was trimmed by 6 bases and J by 14 bases, leaving 16 bases between them. CDR1 MDHEN and CDR2 SYDVKM come from the germline V gene. The CDR3: CASRKGRGGFF. CDR3 sequence (DNA): TGTGCCAGCAGAAAGGGCCGCGGGGGATTCTTT.

This chain joins TRBV6-6 and TRBJ1-5; 10 bases are shared with TRBD1. V dropped 6 bases and J dropped 9; count of bases not matched to a gene: 5. The CDR3 runs to 13 residues. Germline V gives CDR1 MNHNY, CDR2 SVGAGI (reference sequence). Here the CDR3 DNA reads TGTGCCAGCAGCGGGACAGGGGAAGGGCCCCAGCATTTT. As protein: CASSGTGEGPQHF.

The chain has TRBV11-2 and TRBJ2-7; D remains unclear. The CDR3 is made up of 14 amino acids. Trimming removed 1 base at V and 2 bases at J, with 9 bases between. Per the germline V gene, CDR1 is SGHAT and CDR2 is FQNNGV. The CDR3 region is CASSLVARPYEQYF. The CDR3 DNA is TGTGCCAGCAGCTTAGTTGCGAGGCCCTACGAGCAGTACTTC.

The chain employs TRBV5-4 and TRBJ1-1; perhaps TRBD1 as D (6 bases). The CDR3 runs 13 residues. The V gene lost 6 bases and the J gene lost 6 bases, with 15 bases spanning the gap. Per the germline V gene, CDR1 is SGHNT and CDR2 is YYREEE (reference sequence). The chain's CDR3 is CASNLQGTPEAFF. The CDR3 DNA reads TGTGCCAGCAACCTACAGGGAACCCCTGAAGCTTTCTTT.

V gene TRBV10-3 combines with J gene TRBJ2-5; no firm D call. Germline-derived CDR1 and CDR2 are ENHRY and SYGVKD. V was shortened by 0 bases and J by 1 base, with 6 bases between the two germline ends. This CDR3 is built from 14 residues. As DNA, the CDR3 is TGTGCCATCAGTGAGTCGTCAGGCCAAGAGACCCAGTACTTC. Translation: CAISESSGQETQYF.